Listed here is a single TCR beta chain. Per the germline V gene, CDR1 is SGHAT and CDR2 is FQNNGV. V dropped 4 bases and J dropped 7; count of bases not matched to a gene: 12. The CDR3 runs to 16 residues. This record belongs to a study of blood T cell repertoires in COVID-19. Overall study: Both acute and convalescent COVID-19 samples were obtained from the United States, Italy and Spain. Sources were T cells, B-cell-depleted T cells, or PBMCs; the material itself was cDNA or gDNA.

Per the original data handling: Quantification of nucleated cells was approximated via reference gene primer amplification. Assay: immunoSEQ multiplex PCR; the TCRdb copy retains only in-frame clones and omits some. V and J calls plus clone size are reproduced from that table; the DNA served to infer D and trimming. The sample includes a few hundred thousand clones, roughly 90% of them seen just once. The chain couples TRBV11-2 to TRBJ2-1, with TRBD2 matching 8 bases. The clonotype comes from a man aged 18 to 29 with active or convalescent COVID-19. The material sequenced was peripheral blood. CDR3 in amino acids: CASSSPRGGPGNEQFF. CDR3 nucleotide sequence: TGTGCCAGCAGCTCTCCCCGCGGGGGGCCAGGGAATGAGCAGTTCTTC.